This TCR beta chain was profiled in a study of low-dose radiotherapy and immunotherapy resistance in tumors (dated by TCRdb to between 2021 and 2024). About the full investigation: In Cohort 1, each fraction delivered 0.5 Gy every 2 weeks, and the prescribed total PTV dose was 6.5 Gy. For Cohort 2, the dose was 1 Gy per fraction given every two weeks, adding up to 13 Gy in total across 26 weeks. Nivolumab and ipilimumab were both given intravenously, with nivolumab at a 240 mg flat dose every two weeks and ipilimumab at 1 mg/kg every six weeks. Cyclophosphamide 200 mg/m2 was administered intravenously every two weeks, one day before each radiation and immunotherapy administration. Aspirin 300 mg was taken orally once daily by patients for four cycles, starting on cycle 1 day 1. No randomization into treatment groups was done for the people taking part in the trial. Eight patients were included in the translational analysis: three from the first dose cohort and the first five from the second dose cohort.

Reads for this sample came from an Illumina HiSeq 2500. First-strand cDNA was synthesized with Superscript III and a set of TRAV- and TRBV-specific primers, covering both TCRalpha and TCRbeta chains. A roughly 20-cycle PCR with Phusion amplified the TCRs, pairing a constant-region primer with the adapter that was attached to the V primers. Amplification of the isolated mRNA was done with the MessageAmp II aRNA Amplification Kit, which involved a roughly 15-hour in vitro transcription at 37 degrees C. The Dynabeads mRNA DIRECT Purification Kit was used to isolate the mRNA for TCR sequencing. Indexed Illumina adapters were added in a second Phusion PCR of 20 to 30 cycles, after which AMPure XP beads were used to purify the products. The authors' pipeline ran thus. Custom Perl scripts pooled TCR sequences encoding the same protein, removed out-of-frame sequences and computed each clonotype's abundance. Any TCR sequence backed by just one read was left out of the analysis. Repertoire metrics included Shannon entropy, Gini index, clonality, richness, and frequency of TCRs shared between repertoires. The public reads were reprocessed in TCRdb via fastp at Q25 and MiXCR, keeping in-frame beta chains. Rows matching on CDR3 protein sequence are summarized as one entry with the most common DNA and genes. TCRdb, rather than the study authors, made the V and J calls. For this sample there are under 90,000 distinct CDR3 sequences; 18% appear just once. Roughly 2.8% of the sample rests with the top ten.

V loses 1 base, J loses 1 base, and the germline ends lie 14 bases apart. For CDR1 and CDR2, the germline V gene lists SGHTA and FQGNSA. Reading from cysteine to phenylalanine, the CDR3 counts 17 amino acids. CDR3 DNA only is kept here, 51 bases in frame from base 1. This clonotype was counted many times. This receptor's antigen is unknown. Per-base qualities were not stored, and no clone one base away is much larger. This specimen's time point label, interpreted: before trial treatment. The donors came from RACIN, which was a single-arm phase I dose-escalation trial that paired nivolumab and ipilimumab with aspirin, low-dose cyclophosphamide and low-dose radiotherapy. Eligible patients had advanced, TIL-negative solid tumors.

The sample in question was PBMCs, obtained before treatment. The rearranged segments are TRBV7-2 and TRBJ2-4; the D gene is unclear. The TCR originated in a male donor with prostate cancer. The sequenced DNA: TGTGCCAGCAGCTTAGGGGCCAGCTTTGACGCCAAAAACATTCAGTACTTC. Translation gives CASSLGASFDAKNIQYF.